The entry below describes one TCR beta chain. This sample is part of a study of CD8 T cells in Susac syndrome. Sequencing of TCR beta was undertaken in CD8+ and CD4+ T cells derived from blood. Healthy donors served as the controls. They were matched for age and sex. Bulk CD8+ and CD4+ cells came from magnetic negative isolation; CD8+ TEMRA by FACS. Between the trimmed V and J ends, which lost 5 bases and 1 base, there was a span of 9 bases. Looked up from germline, CDR1 is DFQATT and CDR2 is SNEGSKA (reference sequence). The CDR3 totals 12 residues. An input of about 0.5 to 1 ug of RNA was subjected to reverse transcription using random hexamers. A multiplex approach, immunoSEQ multiplex PCR, amplified TCR beta CDR3 across 54 Vbeta and 13 Jbeta. TCRdb re-derived calls from the immunoSEQ multiplex PCR reads in MiXCR, one entry per CDR3 protein. The profile covers roughly 130,000 distinct CDR3 sequences, with about 95% appearing a single time and around 0.12% taken by the ten largest.

This clonotype originated in a human donor in good health. The genes are TRBV20-1 and TRBJ2-7, with D maybe TRBD1 (6 bases). Sequenced material: CD4+ T cells from PBMCs. The DNA of the CDR3 is TGCAGTGCTCGGACAGATTCCTACGAGCAGTACTTC. Amino acid sequence: CSARTDSYEQYF.